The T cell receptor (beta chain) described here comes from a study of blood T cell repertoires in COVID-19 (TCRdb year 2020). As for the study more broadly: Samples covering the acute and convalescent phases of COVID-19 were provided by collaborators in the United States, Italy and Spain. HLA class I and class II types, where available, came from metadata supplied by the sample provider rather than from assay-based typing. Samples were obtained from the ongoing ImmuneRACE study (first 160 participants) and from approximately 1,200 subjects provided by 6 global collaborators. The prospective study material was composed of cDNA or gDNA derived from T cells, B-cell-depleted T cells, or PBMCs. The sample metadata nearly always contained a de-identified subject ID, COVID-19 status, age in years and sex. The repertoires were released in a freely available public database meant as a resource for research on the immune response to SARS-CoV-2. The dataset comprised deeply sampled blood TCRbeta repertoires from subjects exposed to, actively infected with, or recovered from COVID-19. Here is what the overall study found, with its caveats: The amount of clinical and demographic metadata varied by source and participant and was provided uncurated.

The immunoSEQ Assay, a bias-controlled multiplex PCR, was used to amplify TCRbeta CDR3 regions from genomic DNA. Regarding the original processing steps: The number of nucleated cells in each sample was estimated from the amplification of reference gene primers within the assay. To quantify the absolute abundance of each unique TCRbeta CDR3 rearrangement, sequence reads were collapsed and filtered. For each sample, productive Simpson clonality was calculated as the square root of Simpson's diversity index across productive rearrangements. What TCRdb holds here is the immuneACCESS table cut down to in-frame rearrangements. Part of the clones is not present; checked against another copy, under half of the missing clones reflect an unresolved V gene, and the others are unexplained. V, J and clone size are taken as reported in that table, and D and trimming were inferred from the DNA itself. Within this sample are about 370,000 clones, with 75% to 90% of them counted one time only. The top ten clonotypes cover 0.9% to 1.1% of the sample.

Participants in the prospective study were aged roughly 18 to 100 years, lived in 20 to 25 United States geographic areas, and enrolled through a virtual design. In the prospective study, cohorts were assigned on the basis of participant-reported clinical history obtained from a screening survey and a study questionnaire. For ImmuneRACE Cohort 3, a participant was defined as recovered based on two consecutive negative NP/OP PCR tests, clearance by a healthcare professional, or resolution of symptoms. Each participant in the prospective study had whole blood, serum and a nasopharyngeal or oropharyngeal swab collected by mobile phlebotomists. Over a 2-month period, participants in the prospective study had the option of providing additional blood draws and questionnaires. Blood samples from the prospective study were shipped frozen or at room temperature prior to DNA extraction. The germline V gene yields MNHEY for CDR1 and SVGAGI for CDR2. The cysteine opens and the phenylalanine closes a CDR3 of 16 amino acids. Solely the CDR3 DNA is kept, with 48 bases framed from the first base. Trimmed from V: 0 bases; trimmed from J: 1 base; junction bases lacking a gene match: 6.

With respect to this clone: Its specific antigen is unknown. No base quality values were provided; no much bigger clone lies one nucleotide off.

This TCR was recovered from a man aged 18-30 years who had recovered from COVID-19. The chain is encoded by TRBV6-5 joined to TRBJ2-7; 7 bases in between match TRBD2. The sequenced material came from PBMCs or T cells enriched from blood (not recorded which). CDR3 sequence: CASSYSKRGLSYEQYF. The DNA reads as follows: TGTGCCAGCAGTTACTCCAAGCGGGGACTTTCCTACGAGCAGTACTTC.